Described below is a single T cell receptor (beta chain) sequence and its context. The antigen remains unidentified. The authors isolated at least 7 million PBMCs per sample. The second PCR ran about 6 to 12 cycles with a sample-barcoded 5' primer and J-beta primers. Each cDNA was tagged by a template-switch adaptor containing 12 random nucleotides. One entry per CDR3 protein results from TCRdb running MiXCR on the 5' RACE reads. The table shows about 1.4 million distinct CDR3 sequences, with approximately 59% occurring only once. This specimen belongs to a study of blood T cells in healthy people across ages. Notes on the study in general: Age brought a roughly linear fall in TCR beta diversity measured per million T cells. Reliance upon unsorted PBMCs precluded definitive naive versus antigen-experienced comparison.

CDR1 SGHDN and CDR2 FVKESK come from the germline V gene. Trimming took 0 bases from V and 8 from J, leaving 11 bases between them. The CDR3 is 14 amino acids. The genes are TRBV14 and TRBJ2-1; D ambiguous. The TCR sequence derives from a man between 18 and 29 years old in good health. Specimen: blood. The CDR3 nucleotides are TGTGCCAGCAGCCAAGAGAAATGGAGTTATGAGCAGTTCTTC. This encodes CASSQEKWSYEQFF.